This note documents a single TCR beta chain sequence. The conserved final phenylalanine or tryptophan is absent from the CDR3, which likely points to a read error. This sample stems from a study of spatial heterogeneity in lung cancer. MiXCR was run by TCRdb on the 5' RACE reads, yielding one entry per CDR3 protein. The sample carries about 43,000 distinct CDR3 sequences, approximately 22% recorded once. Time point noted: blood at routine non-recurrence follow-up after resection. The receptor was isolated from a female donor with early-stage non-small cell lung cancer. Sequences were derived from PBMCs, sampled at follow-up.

The CDR3 protein is CASSPGLGNQPQHS. The CDR3 coding sequence is TGTGCCAGCAGTCCAGGACTGGGGAATCAGCCCCAGCATTCT. The gene calls are TRBV6-6 and TRBJ1-5; D is unresolved. Trimming took 5 bases from V and 4 from J, leaving 12 bases between them. The CDR3 runs to 14 residues. Germline V gene sequence: CDR1 MNHNY, CDR2 SVGAGI (reference sequence).